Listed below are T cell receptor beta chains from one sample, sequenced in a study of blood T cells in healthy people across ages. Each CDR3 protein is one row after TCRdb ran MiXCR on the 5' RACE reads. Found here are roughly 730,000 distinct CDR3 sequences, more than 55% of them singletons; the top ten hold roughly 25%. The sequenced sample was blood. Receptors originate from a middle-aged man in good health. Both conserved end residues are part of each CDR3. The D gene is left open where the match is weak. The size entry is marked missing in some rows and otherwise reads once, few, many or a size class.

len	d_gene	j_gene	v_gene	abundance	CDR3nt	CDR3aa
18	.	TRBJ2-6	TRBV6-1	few	TGTGCCAGCAGTGCCGTCGACTCCACCATGCGGGGGGCCAACGTCCTGACTTTC	CASSAVDSTMRGANVLTF
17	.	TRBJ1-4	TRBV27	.	TGTGCCAGCAGTTTGCGCCCTCCAGGACTAACTAATGAAAAACTGTTTTTT	CASSLRPPGLTNEKLFF
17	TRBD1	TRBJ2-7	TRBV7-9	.	TGTGCCAGCAGCTTAGCGAATCTAGGGGGCACTCATATTGAGCAGTACTTC	CASSLANLGGTHIEQYF
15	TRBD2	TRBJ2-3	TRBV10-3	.	TGTGCCATCGGGGCGGGAGGCGGTAGCACAGATACGCAGTATTTT	CAIGAGGGSTDTQYF
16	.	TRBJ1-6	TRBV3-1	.	TGTGCCAGCAGCTCGTCCCGAAAACCGGGATATTCACCCCTCCACTTT	CASSSSRKPGYSPLHF
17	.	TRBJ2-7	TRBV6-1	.	TGTGCCAGCAGTGAAGGGAGTCTGCGGGGGAGGGACAATGAGCAGTACTTC	CASSEGSLRGRDNEQYF
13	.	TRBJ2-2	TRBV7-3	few	TGTGCCAGCAGCGGGGGGGCCACCGGGGAGCTGTTTTTT	CASSGGATGELFF
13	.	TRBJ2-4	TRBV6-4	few	TGTGCCAGCAGTGAGAACCACCAGGGCATTCAGTACTTC	CASSENHQGIQYF
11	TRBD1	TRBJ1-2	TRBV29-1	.	TGCAGCGCTCCGGGACAGGGGGGCTACACCTTC	CSAPGQGGYTF
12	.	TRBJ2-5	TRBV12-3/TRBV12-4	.	TGTGCCAGCACCCCTTACCCAGAGACCCAGTACTTC	CASTPYPETQYF
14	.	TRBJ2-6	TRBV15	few	TGTGCCACCCGCGTTGGCTCTGGGGCCAACGTCCTGACTTTC	CATRVGSGANVLTF
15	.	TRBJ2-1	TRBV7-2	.	TGTGCCAGCAGCTTAGAGGGTCGCCAAGACAATGAGCAGTTCTTC	CASSLEGRQDNEQFF
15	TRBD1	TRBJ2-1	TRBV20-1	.	TGCAGTGCTAACCTACCGGGACAGACGTACAATGAGCAGTTCTTC	CSANLPGQTYNEQFF
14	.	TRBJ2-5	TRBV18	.	TGTGCCAGCTCACCCACATCTCCCAGCGAGACCCAGTACTTC	CASSPTSPSETQYF
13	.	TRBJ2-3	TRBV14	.	TGTGCCAGCAGCCTCATGCGGACAGATACGCAGTATTTT	CASSLMRTDTQYF
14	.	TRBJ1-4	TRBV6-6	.	TGTGCCAGCAGAAACCAGGGAGTTGAAGAAAAACTGTTTTTT	CASRNQGVEEKLFF
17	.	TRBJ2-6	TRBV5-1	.	TGCGCCAGCACTAGGGAGATAAGTAGTTCTGGGGCCAACGTCCTGACTTTC	CASTREISSSGANVLTF
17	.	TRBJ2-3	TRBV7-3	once	TGTGCCAGCAGCTTAAGGGGGTTTGGGGGATCCACAGATACGCAGTATTTT	CASSLRGFGGSTDTQYF
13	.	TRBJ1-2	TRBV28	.	TGTGCCTCCCGCGGGGATTCTAACTATGGCTACACCTTC	CASRGDSNYGYTF
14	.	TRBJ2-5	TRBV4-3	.	TGCGCCAGCAGCCAGGACAGTGCCTTCGGGGCCCAGTACTTC	CASSQDSAFGAQYF
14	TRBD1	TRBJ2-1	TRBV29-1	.	TGCAGCGTTGAATCGACAGGGGGTAGTCGGAAGCAGTTCTTC	CSVESTGGSRKQFF
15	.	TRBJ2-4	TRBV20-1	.	TGCAGTGCTAGGGAAGGGACCGGTTTGGGGAACATTCAGTACTTC	CSAREGTGLGNIQYF
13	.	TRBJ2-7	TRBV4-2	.	TGTGCCAGCAGCCAAGTTCGCGAATACGAGCAGTACTTC	CASSQVREYEQYF
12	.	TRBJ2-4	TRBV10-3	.	TGTGCCATCAGTGAGGGTCGAGACATTCAGTACTTC	CAISEGRDIQYF
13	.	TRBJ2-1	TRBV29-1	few	TGCAGCGTTCTTCCTGTAGCCTACAATGAGCAGTTCTTC	CSVLPVAYNEQFF
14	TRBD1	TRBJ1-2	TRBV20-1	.	TGCAGTGCTAGAGATAGACAGGGGGGCTATGGCTACACCTTC	CSARDRQGGYGYTF
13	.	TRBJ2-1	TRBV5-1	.	TGCGCCAGCAGCTTGGAGACTAACAATGAGCAGTTCTTC	CASSLETNNEQFF
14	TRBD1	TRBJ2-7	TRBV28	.	TGTGCCAGCAGTACAGGGACAGGGATGAACGAGCAGTACTTC	CASSTGTGMNEQYF
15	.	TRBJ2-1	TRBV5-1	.	TGCGCCAGCAGCTCGACGGGAGTGGTCTACAATGAGCAGTTCTTC	CASSSTGVVYNEQFF
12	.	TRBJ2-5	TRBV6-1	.	TGTGCCAGCGACACAGGGTACAATGAGCAGTACTTC	CASDTGYNEQYF
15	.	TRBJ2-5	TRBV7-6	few	TGTGCCAGCAGCTTAGCGGGGGGGCCCGCAGAGACCCAGTACTTC	CASSLAGGPAETQYF
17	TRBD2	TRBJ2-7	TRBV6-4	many	TGTGCCAGCCTTTGGGCTAGCGGTCCCCATGAAACCTACGAGCAGTACTTC	CASLWASGPHETYEQYF
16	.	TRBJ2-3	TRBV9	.	TGTGCCAGCAGCGTAGGGGGGAAAGGGTACACAGATACGCAGTATTTT	CASSVGGKGYTDTQYF
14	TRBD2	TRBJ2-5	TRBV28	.	TGTGCCAGCAGTTTAAGGGGACTAGAAGAGACCCAGTACTTC	CASSLRGLEETQYF
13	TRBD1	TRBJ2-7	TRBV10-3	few	TGTGCCACCCAGACAGGGTCATCCTACGAGCAGTACTTC	CATQTGSSYEQYF
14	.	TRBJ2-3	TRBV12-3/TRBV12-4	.	TGTGCCAGCAGTGTCACGGGAGTCCCAGATACGCAGTATTTT	CASSVTGVPDTQYF
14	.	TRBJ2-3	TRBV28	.	TGTGCCAGCAGGCCCAATCTAGCTACAGATACGCAGTATTTT	CASRPNLATDTQYF
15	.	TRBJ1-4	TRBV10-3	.	TGTGCCATCAGTCCCCAGCAGGGCCCTAATGAAAAACTGTTTTTT	CAISPQQGPNEKLFF
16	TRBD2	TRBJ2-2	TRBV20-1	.	TGCAGTGCTAAGACTAGCGGGAGGCCGAACACCGGGGAGCTGTTTTTT	CSAKTSGRPNTGELFF
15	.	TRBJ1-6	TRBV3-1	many	TGTGCCAGCAGACCCTCCGACAGACTTAATTCACCCCTCCACTTT	CASRPSDRLNSPLHF
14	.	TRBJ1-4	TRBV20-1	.	TGCAGTGCTAGTTGGGCAGGGCCTAATGAAAAACTGTTTTTT	CSASWAGPNEKLFF
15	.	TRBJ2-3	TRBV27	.	TGTGCCAGCAGTGGAAAACAGGGGAGGGCAGATACGCAGTATTTT	CASSGKQGRADTQYF
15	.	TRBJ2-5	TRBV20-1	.	TGCAGTGCTAGCCTCCTTCAAGTTTGGGAAGAGACCCAGTACTTC	CSASLLQVWEETQYF
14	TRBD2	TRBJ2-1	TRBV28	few	TGTGCCAGCAGTTTAGCGGGAGGGATGGATGAGCAGTTCTTC	CASSLAGGMDEQFF
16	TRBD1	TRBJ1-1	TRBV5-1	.	TGCGCCAGCAGCTCCTCGCCTGGGACAGTTCCCACTGAAGCTTTCTTT	CASSSSPGTVPTEAFF
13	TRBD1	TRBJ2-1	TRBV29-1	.	TGCAGCGTTGTTGGGGACAGGGGGAATGAGCAGTTCTTC	CSVVGDRGNEQFF
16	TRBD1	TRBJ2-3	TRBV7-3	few	TGTGCCAGCAGCTCCCGGACAGGGGGAATCACAGATACGCAGTATTTT	CASSSRTGGITDTQYF
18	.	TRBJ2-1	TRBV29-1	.	TGCAGCGTTGAAGATAGGACGCTTTTGAGCCGCTCCTACAATGAGCAGTTCTTC	CSVEDRTLLSRSYNEQFF
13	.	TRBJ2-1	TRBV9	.	TGTGCCAGCAGCGCACAGGGTGACAATGAGCAGTTCTTC	CASSAQGDNEQFF
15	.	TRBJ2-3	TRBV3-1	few	TGTGCCAGCAGCCAAGATCCCACGGGGACAGATACGCAGTATTTT	CASSQDPTGTDTQYF
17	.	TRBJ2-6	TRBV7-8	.	TGTGCCAGCAGCTTAGCGGGGACAAGAAGAACTCACAACGTCCTGACTTTC	CASSLAGTRRTHNVLTF
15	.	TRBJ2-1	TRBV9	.	TGTGCCAGCAGCGTAGAAGGGAGTATGCACAATGAGCAGTTCTTC	CASSVEGSMHNEQFF